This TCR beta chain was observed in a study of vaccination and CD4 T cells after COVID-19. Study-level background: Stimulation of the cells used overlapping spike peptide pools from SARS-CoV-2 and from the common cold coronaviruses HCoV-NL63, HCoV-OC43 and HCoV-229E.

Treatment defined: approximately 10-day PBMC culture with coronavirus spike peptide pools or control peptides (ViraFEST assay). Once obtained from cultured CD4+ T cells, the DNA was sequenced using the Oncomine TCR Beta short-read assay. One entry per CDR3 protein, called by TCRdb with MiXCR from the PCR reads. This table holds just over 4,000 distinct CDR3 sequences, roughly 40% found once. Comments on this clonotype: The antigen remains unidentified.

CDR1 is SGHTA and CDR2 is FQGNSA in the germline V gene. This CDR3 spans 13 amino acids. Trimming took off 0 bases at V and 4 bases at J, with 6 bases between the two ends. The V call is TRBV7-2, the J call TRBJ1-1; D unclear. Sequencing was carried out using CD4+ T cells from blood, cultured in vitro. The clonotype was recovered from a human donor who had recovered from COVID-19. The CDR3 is CASSLALGTEAFF. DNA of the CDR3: TGTGCCAGCAGCTTAGCGCTGGGCACTGAAGCTTTCTTT.